This is a list of T cell receptor beta chains from one sample in a study of regulatory T cells in long-lasting Graves disease. A single record per CDR3 protein comes from TCRdb applying MiXCR to the multiplex PCR reads. Among 300,000 to 400,000 distinct CDR3 sequences listed, 18% were seen once. The sequenced sample was peripheral blood mononuclear cells (PBMCs), obtained at new diagnosis, from a patient treated with antithyroid drugs. The source is a female donor with Graves disease. Both conserved end residues are part of each CDR3. D genes are given only for firm matches. Not every row has a clone size; where given, it reads once, few, many or a size class.

j_gene: TRBJ2-7
v_gene: TRBV6-2/TRBV6-3
d_gene: TRBD1
abundance: few
CDR3aa: CASSYPRKQGAFYEQYF
CDR3nt: TGTGCCAGCAGTTACCCCAGAAAACAGGGGGCGTTCTACGAGCAGTACTTC

j_gene: TRBJ2-1
v_gene: TRBV3-1
d_gene: TRBD2
abundance: few
CDR3aa: CASSQDRGGTKYNEQFF
CDR3nt: TGTGCCAGCAGCCAAGATCGCGGAGGGACTAAATACAATGAGCAGTTCTTC

j_gene: TRBJ2-1
v_gene: TRBV19
d_gene: TRBD2
abundance: .
CDR3aa: CASSIRREGRFEQFF
CDR3nt: TGTGCCAGTAGTATTCGGCGGGAGGGCCGGTTTGAGCAGTTCTTC

j_gene: TRBJ2-1
v_gene: TRBV2
d_gene: TRBD2
abundance: many
CDR3aa: CASSQAGSSYNEQFF
CDR3nt: TGTGCCAGCAGTCAAGCGGGAAGCTCCTACAATGAGCAGTTCTTC

j_gene: TRBJ2-3
v_gene: TRBV7-2
d_gene: TRBD2
abundance: .
CDR3aa: CASRPSGGSTDTQYF
CDR3nt: TGTGCCAGCAGACCGTCGGGGGGGAGCACAGATACGCAGTATTTT

j_gene: TRBJ1-1
v_gene: TRBV12-3/TRBV12-4
d_gene: TRBD1
abundance: many
CDR3aa: CASSERTGGTGGTEAFF
CDR3nt: TGTGCCAGCAGTGAACGGACAGGGGGGACGGGTGGCACTGAAGCTTTCTTT

j_gene: TRBJ2-7
v_gene: TRBV7-9
d_gene: .
abundance: .
CDR3aa: CASGPEYEQYF
CDR3nt: TGTGCCAGCGGCCCCGAGTACGAGCAGTACTTC

j_gene: TRBJ2-7
v_gene: TRBV7-9
d_gene: TRBD1
abundance: few
CDR3aa: CASSLRQGGGYEQYF
CDR3nt: TGTGCCAGCAGCTTACGACAGGGCGGAGGTTACGAGCAGTACTTC

j_gene: TRBJ1-6
v_gene: TRBV28
d_gene: TRBD1
abundance: many
CDR3aa: CASSTDRGLYNSPLHF
CDR3nt: TGTGCCAGCAGTACGGACAGGGGTTTGTATAATTCACCCCTCCACTTT

j_gene: TRBJ2-3
v_gene: TRBV3-1
d_gene: .
abundance: .
CDR3aa: CASSQARQLSTDTQYF
CDR3nt: TGTGCCAGCAGCCAAGCGCGACAGTTGAGCACAGATACGCAGTATTTT

j_gene: TRBJ1-6
v_gene: TRBV25-1
d_gene: .
abundance: few
CDR3aa: CASSETVNYNSPLHF
CDR3nt: TGTGCCAGCAGTGAGACAGTCAATTATAATTCACCCCTCCACTTT

j_gene: TRBJ2-5
v_gene: TRBV6-2/TRBV6-3
d_gene: TRBD1
abundance: many
CDR3aa: CASSESGGMRTQYF
CDR3nt: TGTGCCAGCAGTGAATCAGGGGGCATGAGGACCCAGTACTTC

j_gene: TRBJ1-6
v_gene: TRBV28
d_gene: .
abundance: many
CDR3aa: CASSGSNSPLHF
CDR3nt: TGTGCCAGCAGTGGGAGTAATTCACCCCTCCACTTT

j_gene: TRBJ1-6
v_gene: TRBV10-2
d_gene: .
abundance: many
CDR3aa: CASQPDQNNSPLHF
CDR3nt: TGCGCCAGCCAGCCCGACCAGAATAATTCACCCCTCCACTTT

j_gene: TRBJ2-5
v_gene: TRBV24-1
d_gene: TRBD2
abundance: many
CDR3aa: CATSDSESELAGGGETQYF
CDR3nt: TGTGCCACCAGTGATTCGGAAAGTGAACTAGCGGGAGGAGGGGAGACCCAGTACTTC

j_gene: TRBJ2-7
v_gene: TRBV28
d_gene: TRBD1
abundance: .
CDR3aa: CASTWTGGAEQYF
CDR3nt: TGTGCCAGCACTTGGACAGGGGGCGCCGAGCAGTACTTC

j_gene: TRBJ1-2
v_gene: TRBV7-9
d_gene: TRBD1
abundance: many
CDR3aa: CASSSTPRTGTVPNYGYTF
CDR3nt: TGTGCCAGCAGTTCCACCCCCAGGACAGGGACCGTGCCGAACTATGGCTACACCTTC

j_gene: TRBJ1-2
v_gene: TRBV5-4
d_gene: TRBD1
abundance: .
CDR3aa: CASSPRTGGGYTF
CDR3nt: TGTGCCAGCAGCCCGAGGACAGGGGGAGGCTACACCTTC

j_gene: TRBJ2-7
v_gene: TRBV19
d_gene: TRBD2
abundance: many
CDR3aa: CASSPGLAGYYEQYF
CDR3nt: TGTGCCAGTAGTCCAGGACTAGCGGGATACTACGAGCAGTACTTC

j_gene: TRBJ2-3
v_gene: TRBV28
d_gene: TRBD1
abundance: many
CDR3aa: CASSPQTGLPDTQYF
CDR3nt: TGTGCCAGCAGTCCCCAGACAGGGCTCCCAGATACGCAGTATTTT

j_gene: TRBJ1-1
v_gene: TRBV27
d_gene: .
abundance: many
CDR3aa: CASSLNPLTEAFF
CDR3nt: TGTGCCAGCAGTTTAAATCCCCTCACTGAAGCTTTCTTT

j_gene: TRBJ2-2
v_gene: TRBV5-1
d_gene: .
abundance: many
CDR3aa: CASSLLDGELFF
CDR3nt: TGCGCCAGCAGCTTATTAGACGGGGAGCTGTTTTTT

j_gene: TRBJ2-7
v_gene: TRBV4-1
d_gene: .
abundance: many
CDR3aa: CASSPTGLYEQYF
CDR3nt: TGCGCCAGCAGCCCCACGGGACTTTACGAGCAGTACTTC

j_gene: TRBJ2-7
v_gene: TRBV5-1
d_gene: .
abundance: .
CDR3aa: CASSLISGAPYEQYF
CDR3nt: TGCGCCAGCAGCTTGATAAGTGGCGCCCCGTACGAGCAGTACTTC

j_gene: TRBJ2-1
v_gene: TRBV3-1
d_gene: .
abundance: many
CDR3aa: CASSPTREPGLRTGNEQFF
CDR3nt: TGTGCCAGCAGCCCTACTCGGGAACCGGGACTCAGAACGGGCAATGAGCAGTTCTTC

j_gene: TRBJ2-3
v_gene: TRBV12-5
d_gene: .
abundance: many
CDR3aa: CASGLVRNTQYF
CDR3nt: TGTGCTAGTGGTTTGGTACGGAATACGCAGTATTTT

j_gene: TRBJ1-5
v_gene: TRBV9
d_gene: .
abundance: .
CDR3aa: CASSVRGMGPQHF
CDR3nt: TGTGCCAGCAGCGTACGGGGCATGGGGCCCCAGCATTTT

j_gene: TRBJ2-3
v_gene: TRBV6-5
d_gene: TRBD2
abundance: many
CDR3aa: CASSYIGLARTDTQYF
CDR3nt: TGTGCCAGCAGTTACATCGGACTAGCGAGAACAGATACGCAGTATTTT

j_gene: TRBJ2-3
v_gene: TRBV2
d_gene: .
abundance: many
CDR3aa: CASDGGSTDTQYF
CDR3nt: TGTGCCAGCGACGGAGGTAGCACAGATACGCAGTATTTT

j_gene: TRBJ1-5
v_gene: TRBV12-3/TRBV12-4
d_gene: .
abundance: many
CDR3aa: CASSPSSSEQPQHF
CDR3nt: TGTGCCAGCAGTCCGTCGTCTTCGGAGCAGCCCCAGCATTTT

j_gene: TRBJ1-5
v_gene: TRBV3-1
d_gene: .
abundance: .
CDR3aa: CASSPGEQPQHF
CDR3nt: TGTGCCAGCAGCCCGGGAGAGCAGCCCCAGCATTTT

j_gene: TRBJ2-5
v_gene: TRBV20-1
d_gene: .
abundance: few
CDR3aa: CSAQYQETQYF
CDR3nt: TGCAGTGCTCAGTACCAAGAGACCCAGTACTTC

j_gene: TRBJ2-2
v_gene: TRBV28
d_gene: TRBD2
abundance: many
CDR3aa: CASRQSLAGARELFF
CDR3nt: TGTGCCAGCAGGCAAAGCCTAGCGGGTGCTAGGGAGCTGTTTTTT